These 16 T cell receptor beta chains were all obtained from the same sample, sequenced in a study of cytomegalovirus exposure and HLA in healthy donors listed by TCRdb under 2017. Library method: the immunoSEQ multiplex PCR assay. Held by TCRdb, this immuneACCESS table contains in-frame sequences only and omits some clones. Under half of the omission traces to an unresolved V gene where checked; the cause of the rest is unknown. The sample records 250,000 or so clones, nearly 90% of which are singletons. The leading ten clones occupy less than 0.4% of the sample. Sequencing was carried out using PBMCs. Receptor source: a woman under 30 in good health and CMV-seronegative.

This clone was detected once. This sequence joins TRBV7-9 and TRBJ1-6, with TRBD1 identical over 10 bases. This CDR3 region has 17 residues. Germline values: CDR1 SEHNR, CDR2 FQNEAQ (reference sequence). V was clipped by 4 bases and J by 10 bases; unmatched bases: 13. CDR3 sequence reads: CASSYTGTGDWSSPLHF. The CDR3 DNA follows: TGTGCCAGCAGCTATACCGGGACAGGGGATTGGAGCTCACCCCTCCACTTT. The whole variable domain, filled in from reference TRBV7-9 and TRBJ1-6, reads DTGVSQNPRHKITKRGQNVTFRCDPISEHNRLYWYRQTLGQGPEFLTYFQNEAQLEKSRLLSDRFSAERPKGSFSTLEIQRTEQGDSAMYLCASSYTGTGDWSSPLHFGNGTRLTVT.

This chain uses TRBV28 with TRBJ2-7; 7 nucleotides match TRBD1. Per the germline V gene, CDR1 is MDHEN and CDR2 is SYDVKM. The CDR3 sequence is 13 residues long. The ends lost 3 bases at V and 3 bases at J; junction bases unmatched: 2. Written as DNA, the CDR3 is TGTGCCAGCAGTTTGGCAGGGGGCTACGAGCAGTACGTC. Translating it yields CASSLAGGYEQYV.

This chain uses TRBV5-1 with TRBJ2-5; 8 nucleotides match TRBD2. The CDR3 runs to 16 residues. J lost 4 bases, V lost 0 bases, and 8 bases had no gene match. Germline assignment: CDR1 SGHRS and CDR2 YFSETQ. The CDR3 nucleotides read TGCGCCAGCAGCTTGGAACTAGCGGTGGAACCAGAGACCCAGTACTTC. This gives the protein CASSLELAVEPETQYF.

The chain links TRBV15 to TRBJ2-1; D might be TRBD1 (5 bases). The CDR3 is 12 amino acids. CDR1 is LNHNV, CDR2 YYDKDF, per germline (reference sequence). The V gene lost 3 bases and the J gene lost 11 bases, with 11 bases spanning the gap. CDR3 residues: CATSRVQGQQFF. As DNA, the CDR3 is TGTGCCACCAGCAGGGTCCAGGGCCAGCAGTTCTTC.

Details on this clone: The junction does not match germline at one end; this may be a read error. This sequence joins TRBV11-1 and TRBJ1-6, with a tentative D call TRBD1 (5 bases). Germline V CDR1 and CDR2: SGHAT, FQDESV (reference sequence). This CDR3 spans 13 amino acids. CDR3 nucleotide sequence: TGTGCCAGCAGCCACGGCAGGGATTCTCCCCTCCACTTT. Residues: CASSHGRDSPLHF.

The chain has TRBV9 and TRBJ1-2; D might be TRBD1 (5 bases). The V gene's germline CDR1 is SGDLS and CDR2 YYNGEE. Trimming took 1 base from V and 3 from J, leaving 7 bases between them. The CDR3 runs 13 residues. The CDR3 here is CASSVRGDYGYTF. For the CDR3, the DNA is TGTGCCAGCAGCGTACGGGGGGACTATGGCTACACCTTC.

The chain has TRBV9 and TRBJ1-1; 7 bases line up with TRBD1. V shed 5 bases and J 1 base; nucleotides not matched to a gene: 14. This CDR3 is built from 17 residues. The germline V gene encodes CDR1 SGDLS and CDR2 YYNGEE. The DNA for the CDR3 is TGTGCCAGCAGGGGGACAGATACCAATGATTGGAACACTGAAGCTTTCTTT. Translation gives CASRGTDTNDWNTEAFF.

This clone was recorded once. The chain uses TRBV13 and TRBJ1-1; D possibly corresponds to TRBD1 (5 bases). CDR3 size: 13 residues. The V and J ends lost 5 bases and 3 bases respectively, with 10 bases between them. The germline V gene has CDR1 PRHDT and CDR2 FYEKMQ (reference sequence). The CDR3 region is CASSRSGDTEAFF. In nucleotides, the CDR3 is TGTGCCAGCAGCCGCTCGGGGGACACTGAAGCTTTCTTT.

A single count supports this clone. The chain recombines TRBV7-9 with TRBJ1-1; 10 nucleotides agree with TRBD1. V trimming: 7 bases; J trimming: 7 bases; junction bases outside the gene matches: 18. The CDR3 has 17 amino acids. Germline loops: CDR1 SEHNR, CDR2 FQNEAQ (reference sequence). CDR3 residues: CASTPGRDRGSDGEAFF. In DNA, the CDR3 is TGTGCCAGCACCCCTGGTCGGGACAGGGGCTCTGATGGTGAAGCTTTCTTT.

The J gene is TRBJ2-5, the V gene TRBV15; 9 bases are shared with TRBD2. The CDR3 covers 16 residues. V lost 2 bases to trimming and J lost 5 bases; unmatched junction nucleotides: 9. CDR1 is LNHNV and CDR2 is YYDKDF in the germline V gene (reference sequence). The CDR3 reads CATSRISGGPGETQYF. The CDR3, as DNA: TGTGCCACCAGCAGAATAAGCGGGGGGCCGGGGGAGACCCAGTACTTC.

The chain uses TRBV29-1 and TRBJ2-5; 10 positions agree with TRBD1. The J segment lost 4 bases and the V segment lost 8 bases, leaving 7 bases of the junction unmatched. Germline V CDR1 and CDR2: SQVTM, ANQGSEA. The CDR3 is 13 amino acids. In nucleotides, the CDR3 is TGCAGCAATCGGGGACAGGGGTCAGAGACCCAGTACTTC. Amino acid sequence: CSNRGQGSETQYF.

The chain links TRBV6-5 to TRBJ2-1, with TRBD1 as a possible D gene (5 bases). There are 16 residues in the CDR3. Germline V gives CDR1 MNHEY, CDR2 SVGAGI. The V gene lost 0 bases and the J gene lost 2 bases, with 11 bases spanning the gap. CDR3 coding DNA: TGTGCCAGCAGTTACTCGACAGCAGCCCCCTACAATGAGCAGTTCTTC. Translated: CASSYSTAAPYNEQFF.

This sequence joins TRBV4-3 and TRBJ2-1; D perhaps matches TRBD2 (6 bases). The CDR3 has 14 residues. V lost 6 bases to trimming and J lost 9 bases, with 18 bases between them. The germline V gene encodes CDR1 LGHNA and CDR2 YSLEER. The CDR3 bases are TGCGCCAGCAGTCCCGGGGTCGGAGGGGTTGAGCAGTTCTTC. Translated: CASSPGVGGVEQFF.

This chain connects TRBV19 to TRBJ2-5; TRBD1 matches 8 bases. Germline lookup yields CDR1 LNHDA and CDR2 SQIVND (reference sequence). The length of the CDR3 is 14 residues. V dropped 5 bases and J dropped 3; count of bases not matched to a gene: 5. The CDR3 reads CASSASDREETQYF. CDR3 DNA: TGTGCCAGTAGTGCCTCGGACAGGGAAGAGACCCAGTACTTC. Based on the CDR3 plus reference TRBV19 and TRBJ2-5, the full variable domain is DGGITQSPKYLFRKEGQNVTLSCEQNLNHDAMYWYRQDPGQGLRLIYYSQIVNDFQKGDIAEGYSVSREKKESFPLTVTSAQKNPTAFYLCASSASDREETQYFGPGTRLLVL.

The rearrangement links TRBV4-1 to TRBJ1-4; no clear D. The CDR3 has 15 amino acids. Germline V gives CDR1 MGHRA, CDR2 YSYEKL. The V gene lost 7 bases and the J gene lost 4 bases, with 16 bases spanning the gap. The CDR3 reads CASTKVPGLNEKLFF. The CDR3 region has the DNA TGCGCCAGCACCAAGGTGCCCGGACTTAATGAAAAACTGTTTTTT.

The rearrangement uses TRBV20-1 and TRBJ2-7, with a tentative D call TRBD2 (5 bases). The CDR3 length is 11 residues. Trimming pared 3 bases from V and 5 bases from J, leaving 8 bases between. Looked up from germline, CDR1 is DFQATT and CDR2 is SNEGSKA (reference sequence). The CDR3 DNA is TGCAGTGCTAGTCGGCGGGACGAGCAGTACTTC. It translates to CSASRRDEQYF.